The clone carrying this T cell receptor (beta chain) occurred many times. The antigen remains unidentified. CDR1 is DFQATT and CDR2 is SNEGSKA in the germline V gene (reference sequence). V shed 1 base and J shed 4 bases, with 13 bases lying between them. The CDR3 totals 14 residues. This specimen comes from a study of T cell repertoires in cytomegalovirus infection. Study results and limitations: Summed public TCR beta family frequency identified CMV carriers bearing the relevant HLA.

One entry per CDR3 protein results from TCRdb running MiXCR on the reads. The sample records 110,000 to 150,000 distinct CDR3 sequences, about 6.1% being singletons. The chain is built from TRBV20-1 and TRBJ2-5; TRBD1 or TRBD2 may be the D gene (6 bases each). This TCR came from a human donor in good health (CMV status not recorded). Some clones in this sample may be carry-over from other donors' samples. Sequencing was performed on PBMCs. The CDR3 protein is CSARGLDRLETQYF. The CDR3 DNA is TGCAGTGCTAGAGGACTAGACAGGCTAGAGACCCAGTACTTC.